This entry lists 20 T cell receptor beta chains sequenced from one sample in a study of blood T cell repertoires in COVID-19. The protocol was immunoSEQ multiplex PCR, while the TCRdb copy is restricted to in-frame clones and leaves out a portion. Of about 180,000 clones in the sample, about four fifths were seen once. The sequencing sample was made of peripheral blood. The source is a human donor in a cohort sampled during active COVID-19.

The chain joins TRBV5-5 to TRBJ2-7; TRBD1 aligns across 7 bases. V shed 4 bases and J 3 bases; nucleotides not matched to a gene: 10. Germline V lookup: CDR1 SGHKS, CDR2 YYEKEE (reference sequence). The CDR3 covers 15 residues. CDR3 DNA sequence: TGTGCCAGCAGCAGTTCCGGGACAGCCGACTACGAGCAGTACTTC. Amino acid sequence: CASSSSGTADYEQYF.

This rearrangement joins TRBV18 to TRBJ1-1; D uncertain. Germline V CDR1 and CDR2: KGHSH, LQKENI. The V gene lost 3 bases and the J gene lost 0 bases, with 20 bases spanning the gap. The CDR3 is 18 residues long. The CDR3: CASSPQGLPGAMNTEAFF. The CDR3 DNA reads TGTGCCAGCTCACCCCAAGGACTTCCTGGAGCAATGAACACTGAAGCTTTCTTT.

This chain uses TRBV5-1 with TRBJ1-1; D might be TRBD1 (6 bases). The CDR3 length is 16 residues. V was pared by 6 bases and J by 0 bases, with 18 bases between. Germline values: CDR1 SGHRS, CDR2 YFSETQ. CDR3 sequence (DNA): TGCGCCAGCACCCCCGGAGAGGGGGTGTTGAACACTGAAGCTTTCTTT. The encoded protein is CASTPGEGVLNTEAFF.

This clone has just a few counts. The V call is TRBV5-4, the J call TRBJ2-2; 10 bases match TRBD1. Trimming took 6 bases from V and 3 from J; bases not matched to a gene: 5. CDR1 is SGHNT, CDR2 YYREEE, per germline (reference sequence). There are 15 residues in the CDR3. The CDR3 region is CASTPGTGDTGELFF. Written as DNA, the CDR3 is TGTGCCAGCACCCCGGGGACAGGGGACACCGGGGAGCTGTTTTTT.

The chain carries TRBV10-3 and TRBJ2-2; TRBD2 matches at 13 bases. The CDR3 spans 17 residues. The germline V gene has CDR1 ENHRY and CDR2 SYGVKD. The V gene end was trimmed by 4 bases and the J gene end by 1 base; junction bases not matched to a gene: 3. CDR3 residues: CAISGTSGGQNTGELFF. The CDR3 coding sequence is TGTGCCATCAGTGGGACTAGCGGGGGCCAGAACACCGGGGAGCTGTTTTTT.

This rearrangement joins TRBV14 to TRBJ2-7; tentative D call: TRBD1 (5 bases). The CDR3 loop spans 16 amino acids. Trimming removed 1 base from V and 0 bases from J, with 13 bases in between. Germline CDR1 reads SGHDN; CDR2 reads FVKESK. CDR3 nucleotides: TGTGCCAGCAGCCAAGCGACAGTTACCGGCTCCTACGAGCAGTACTTC. Translation gives CASSQATVTGSYEQYF.

Here the CDR3 reads CASKTDNQETQYF. CDR3 in DNA: TGTGCCAGTAAAACAGATAACCAAGAGACCCAGTACTTC. V gene TRBV19 combines with J gene TRBJ2-5, with D hard to call. V was trimmed by 7 bases and J by 0 bases, leaving 9 bases between them. The CDR3 has 13 residues. Germline assignment: CDR1 LNHDA and CDR2 SQIVND (reference sequence). Full variable domain (missing parts from reference TRBV19 and TRBJ2-5): DGGITQSPKYLFRKEGQNVTLSCEQNLNHDAMYWYRQDPGQGLRLIYYSQIVNDFQKGDIAEGYSVSREKKESFPLTVTSAQKNPTAFYLCASKTDNQETQYFGPGTRLLVL.

The V call is TRBV15, the J call TRBJ2-3; D may be TRBD1 (8 bases). This CDR3 contains 17 residues. V dropped 5 bases and J dropped 0 bases, with 18 bases sitting between them. Germline CDR1 and CDR2: LNHNV and YYDKDF (reference sequence). DNA for the CDR3: TGTGCCACCAGCGGAAGGACAGGGACTATGAGCACAGATACGCAGTATTTT. It translates to CATSGRTGTMSTDTQYF.

In nucleotides, the CDR3 is TGCGCCAGCAGCCGGACTGACAGGGGCAATCAGCCCCAGCATTTT. The encoded protein is CASSRTDRGNQPQHF. The rearrangement links TRBV4-1 to TRBJ1-5, with 7 positions matching TRBD1. Per the germline V gene, CDR1 is MGHRA and CDR2 is YSYEKL. The CDR3 sequence is 15 residues long. V lost 4 bases and J lost 2; bases outside the gene matches: 5.

This chain connects TRBV11-2 to TRBJ1-1; TRBD1 matches at 9 bases. The V and J ends lost 4 bases and 8 bases, in that order; junction bases with no gene match: 5. Germline CDR1 is SGHAT and CDR2 is FQNNGV. The CDR3 length is 13 residues. In nucleotides, the CDR3 is TGTGCCAGCAGCTCTCTGACAGGGGGAGAAGCTTTCTTT. This sequence encodes CASSSLTGGEAFF.

This clone appeared a single time. The J gene is TRBJ1-3, the V gene TRBV19; D is unclear. V was pared by 8 bases and J by 2 bases, with 10 bases between. The CDR3 totals 13 residues. Germline values: CDR1 LNHDA, CDR2 SQIVND (reference sequence). The CDR3, as DNA: TGTGCCAGTTCCCTCGGGGCTGGAAACACCATATATTTT. Its translation is CASSLGAGNTIYF.

The V and J genes are TRBV6-1 and TRBJ1-1; D call uncertain. Germline assignment: CDR1 MNHNS and CDR2 SASEGT. V lost 3 bases, J lost 5 bases, and 13 bases lay in between. The CDR3 runs 14 residues. For the CDR3, the DNA is TGTGCCAGCAGTGACAGGCCCGAGGGTACTGAAGCTTTCTTT. Its protein product is CASSDRPEGTEAFF.

The CDR3 DNA reads TGTGCCAGCAGCTTAGTTGGCAGGGGCTACGAGCAGTACTTC. It is translated as CASSLVGRGYEQYF. The chain carries TRBV7-2 and TRBJ2-7; possibly TRBD1 for D (6 bases). Trimming cost V 1 base and J 3 bases, with 10 bases left between them. The CDR3 runs 14 residues. CDR1 and CDR2 (germline): SGHTA, FQGNSA.

The rearrangement links TRBV10-2 to TRBJ2-1, with a possible D match to TRBD2 (6 bases). The CDR3 length is 15 residues. CDR1 is WSHSY and CDR2 is SAAADI in the germline V gene. V was pared by 5 bases and J by 4 bases, with 15 bases between. The CDR3 region has the DNA TGCGCCAGCAGTCGAACCGGACTAAATTACAATGAGCAGTTCTTC. It specifies CASSRTGLNYNEQFF.

This clone was picked up a small number of times. The chain recombines TRBV30 with TRBJ1-6; a weak D match, TRBD1 (5 bases). V lost 2 bases, J lost 8 bases, and 7 bases lay in between. There are 12 residues in the CDR3. Per the germline V gene, CDR1 is GTSNPN and CDR2 is SVGIG (reference sequence). Here the CDR3 DNA reads TGTGCCTGGAGTCGCAGGGATTCACCCCTCCACTTT. Its translation is CAWSRRDSPLHF.

This chain uses TRBV3-1 (or the pseudogene TRBV3-2) with TRBJ1-3, with 7 bases aligning to TRBD1. This CDR3 region has 16 residues. Trimming took 6 bases from V and 0 from J; bases not matched to a gene: 8. CDR1 is LGHDT and CDR2 is YNNKEL in the germline V gene (reference sequence). The CDR3 DNA is TGTGCCAGCAGGTACTCCGGGACAGCCTCTGGAAACACCATATATTTT. This codes for CASRYSGTASGNTIYF.

The CDR3 reads CASSYGARGKGANVLTF. The CDR3, as DNA: TGTGCCAGCAGTTACGGGGCCAGGGGTAAGGGGGCCAACGTCCTGACTTTC. J is TRBJ2-6 and V is TRBV6-2 or TRBV6-3, with D perhaps matching TRBD1 (6 bases). The length of the CDR3 is 17 residues. V dropped 2 bases and J dropped 4 bases, with 15 bases sitting between them. Germline loops: CDR1 MNHEY, CDR2 SVGEGT.

This chain joins TRBV27 and TRBJ1-2, with 7 bases aligning to TRBD1. The CDR3 consists of 13 residues. Germline V gives CDR1 MNHEY, CDR2 SMNVEV (reference sequence). J was trimmed by 3 bases and V by 5 bases; bases with no gene match: 3. The CDR3 bases are TGTGCCAGCAGTCTCACAGGGGACTATGGCTACACCTTC. As protein: CASSLTGDYGYTF.

The V call is TRBV19, the J call TRBJ2-2; 7 positions agree with TRBD2. With V trimmed by 11 bases and J by 6 bases, 3 bases remained unmatched. The germline CDR1 and CDR2 sequences are LNHDA and SQIVND (reference sequence). The CDR3 runs 11 residues. CDR3 sequence reads: CASRGAGELFF. The CDR3 region has the DNA TGTGCCTCCCGGGGGGCCGGGGAGCTGTTTTTT.

This chain joins TRBV30 and TRBJ1-2, with a possible D match to TRBD1 (5 bases). Germline lookup yields CDR1 GTSNPN and CDR2 SVGIG (reference sequence). This CDR3 is built from 15 residues. The germline V and J ends were trimmed by 2 bases and 4 bases, with 17 bases remaining between them. The CDR3 DNA follows: TGTGCCTGGAGTCCAACAGGCCCCTCTATCTATGGCTACACCTTC. The encoded protein is CAWSPTGPSIYGYTF. Looking up the rest from reference TRBV30 and TRBJ1-2 gives the full variable domain: SQTIHQWPATLVQPVGSPLSLECTVEGTSNPNLYWYRQAAGRGLQLLFYSVGIGQISSEVPQNLSASRPQDRQFILSSKKLLLSDSGFYLCAWSPTGPSIYGYTFGSGTRLTVV.